These 16 T cell receptor beta chains were all obtained from the same sample, sequenced in a study of T cells in Graves' hyperthyroidism and ophthalmopathy (dated by TCRdb to the late 2010s). Libraries were prepared through multiplex PCR. Sequencing used an Illumina HiSeq 2000. The TCR beta CDR3 regions were amplified from the RNA transcripts. The first round of RT-PCR for the TCR CDR3 was performed with the HTBI primer set and the Qiagen OneStep RT-PCR kit. TCRdb passed the public sequencing reads through fastp at Q25 and MiXCR, retaining productive beta sequences. Each CDR3 protein gets just one entry, which takes the most common genes and DNA from the rows behind it. Present in this sample are 400,000 to 500,000 distinct CDR3 sequences, roughly 14% of which were seen just once. The top ten clonotypes cover around 13% of the sample. Source material: blood. The source is a young man with Graves' ophthalmopathy.

This clonotype was seen at least ten times. The V gene is TRBV10-1, the J gene TRBJ1-1, with a possible D match to TRBD1 (5 bases). CDR3 length: 14 amino acids. V was trimmed by 5 bases and J by 2 bases, leaving 12 bases between them. CDR1 and CDR2 (germline): WNHNN, SYGVQD (reference sequence). This chain's CDR3 is CASSSDSYNTEAFF. CDR3 bases: TGCGCCAGCAGTTCCGACAGTTACAACACTGAAGCTTTCTTT.

The V and J genes are TRBV4-1 and TRBJ1-2, with unresolved D. Germline CDR1 MGHRA, CDR2 YSYEKL. There are 13 residues in the CDR3. Trimming removed 2 bases from V and 4 bases from J, with 8 bases in between. CDR3 in amino acids: CASSQSDRYGYTF. The DNA of the CDR3 is TGCGCCAGCAGCCAATCGGACCGCTATGGCTACACCTTC.

In this sample, this clonotype turned up many times. The chain has TRBV9 and TRBJ1-5; the match to TRBD1 covers 7 bases. This CDR3 is 15 amino acids long. From germline, CDR1 is SGDLS and CDR2 YYNGEE. With V trimmed by 0 bases and J by 5 bases, 5 bases remained unmatched. DNA for the CDR3: TGTGCCAGCAGCGTAGGGAACAGGGGCGATCAGCCCCAGCATTTT. As protein: CASSVGNRGDQPQHF.

This clonotype was observed a handful of times. J is TRBJ2-4 and V is TRBV20-1; 10 bases are a match to TRBD1. This CDR3 spans 13 amino acids. After removal of 6 bases from V and 6 bases from J, the junction contained 5 bases not matched to a gene. Germline V lookup: CDR1 DFQATT, CDR2 SNEGSKA (reference sequence). The CDR3 region has the DNA TGCAGTGCCATGACAGGGGGCACAAACATTCAGTACTTC. This encodes CSAMTGGTNIQYF.

In its sample, this clonotype was seen many times. The CDR3 DNA reads as TGTGCCACCAGCAGTTCCCTCAGGGGCCTAACCCTCTACGAGCAGTACTTC. This gives the protein CATSSSLRGLTLYEQYF. V and J are TRBV15 and TRBJ2-7; D might be TRBD1 (6 bases). Germline values: CDR1 LNHNV, CDR2 YYDKDF (reference sequence). The CDR3 is made up of 17 amino acids. The V end was cut by 3 bases, the J end by 3 bases, with 21 bases between. The full variable domain, with the rest looked up from reference TRBV15 and TRBJ2-7, is DAMVIQNPRYQVTQFGKPVTLSCSQTLNHNVMYWYQQKSSQAPKLLFHYYDKDFNNEADTPDNFQSRRPNTSFCFLDIRSPGLGDTAMYLCATSSSLRGLTLYEQYFGPGTRLTVT.

Only a few counts were recorded for this clonotype. In DNA form, the CDR3 reads TGTGCCAGCAGTGACTGGGACAGGGTGCGTTCACCCCTCCACTTT. The encoded protein is CASSDWDRVRSPLHF. J is TRBJ1-6 and V is TRBV6-1; 9 nucleotides agree with TRBD1. J lost 9 bases, V lost 3 bases, and 6 bases had no gene match. CDR1 is MNHNS and CDR2 is SASEGT in the germline V gene. This CDR3 has 15 amino acids.

Many counts were recorded for this clonotype. V is TRBV7-9 and J is TRBJ2-3, with a tentative D call TRBD1 (5 bases). V lost 5 bases and J lost 9, with 15 bases in between. Germline V gene data show CDR1 as SEHNR and CDR2 as FQNEAQ (reference sequence). This CDR3 region has 13 residues. The DNA for the CDR3 is TGTGCCAGCAGCCCCCCAGGGCAGGGCACGCAGTATTTT. Its translation is CASSPPGQGTQYF. Variable domain in full (rest from reference TRBV7-9 and TRBJ2-3): DTGVSQNPRHKITKRGQNVTFRCDPISEHNRLYWYRQTLGQGPEFLTYFQNEAQLEKSRLLSDRFSAERPKGSFSTLEIQRTEQGDSAMYLCASSPPGQGTQYFGPGTRLTVL.

Notes on this clonotype: Germline and junction disagree at one end, which may indicate a read error. The gene calls are TRBV5-1 and TRBJ1-1, with TRBD1 identical over 7 bases. The CDR3 spans 13 residues. Per the germline V gene, CDR1 is SGHRS and CDR2 is YFSETQ. Here the CDR3 reads CARGGFRVTEAFF. In nucleotides, the CDR3 is TGTGCCAGGGGGGGTTTCCGAGTCACTGAAGCTTTCTTT.

This clonotype was counted a few times. The V call is TRBV9, the J call TRBJ2-1, with D perhaps matching TRBD1 (6 bases). The CDR3 has 15 residues. V lost 4 bases and J lost 6, with 17 bases in between. Germline assignment: CDR1 SGDLS and CDR2 YYNGEE. The CDR3: CASSPNLGALNEQFF. In nucleotides, the CDR3 is TGTGCCAGCAGCCCCAATTTGGGGGCCCTCAATGAGCAGTTCTTC.

The chain employs TRBV3-1 and TRBJ2-5; 9 nucleotides match TRBD2. CDR3 length: 17 residues. V was clipped by 0 bases and J by 5 bases; unmatched bases: 10. Germline V gives CDR1 LGHDT, CDR2 YNNKEL (reference sequence). In nucleotides, the CDR3 is TGTGCCAGCAGCCAAGAGGTGCTAGCGGGATATCACGAGACCCAGTACTTC. Translation gives CASSQEVLAGYHETQYF.

In its sample, this clonotype was seen a few times. The chain recombines TRBV29-1 with TRBJ2-7; TRBD1 matches 8 bases. The J segment lost 4 bases and the V segment lost 4 bases, leaving 9 bases of the junction unmatched. CDR3 length: 14 residues. CDR1 is SQVTM, CDR2 ANQGSEA, per germline. Here the CDR3 reads CSVVSQGAGYEQYF. The DNA of the CDR3 is TGCAGCGTTGTGAGTCAGGGGGCTGGATACGAGCAGTACTTC.

Worth noting for this clonotype: A read error may account for a junction end that differs from germline. This chain joins TRBV27 and TRBJ1-6, with D uncertain. This CDR3 is built from 16 residues. Germline CDR1 and CDR2: MNHEY and SMNVEV (reference sequence). In nucleotides, the CDR3 is TGTGCCTGCAGTCCCCTAAGTCTGGGGTTGAGTTCACCCCTCCACTTT. Its translation: CACSPLSLGLSSPLHF.

The rearrangement joins TRBV11-2 to TRBJ2-1; tentative D call: TRBD1 (5 bases). With 4 bases removed from V and 0 bases from J, the gap between germline ends came to 16 bases. The germline V gene encodes CDR1 SGHAT and CDR2 FQNNGV. The CDR3 spans 17 residues. Here the CDR3 DNA reads TGTGCCAGCAGCTCGACAGTAACTATAAACTCCTACAATGAGCAGTTCTTC. It translates to CASSSTVTINSYNEQFF.

This clonotype came up many times. The rearrangement links TRBV24-1 to TRBJ1-5; D is unclear. Trimming stripped 0 bases from V and 4 bases from J, with 0 bases between. Germline-derived CDR1 and CDR2 are KGHDR and SFDVKD. This CDR3 has 12 residues. DNA for the CDR3: TGTGCCACCAGTGATTTGAATCAGCCCCAGCATTTT. As protein: CATSDLNQPQHF.

This clonotype was seen once. The CDR3 nucleotides read TGCAGCGCTAGACTAGCGGGAGTCAATGAGCAGTTCTTC. Translation: CSARLAGVNEQFF. The genes are TRBV29-1 and TRBJ2-1; 12 bases agree with TRBD2. The germline V gene has CDR1 SQVTM and CDR2 ANQGSEA. CDR3 size: 13 residues. Losses at the gene ends were 7 bases for V and 6 bases for J; bases not matched to a gene: 4.

This clonotype was found many times. This chain connects TRBV9 to TRBJ2-7; no definite D call. Germline CDR1 is SGDLS and CDR2 is YYNGEE. This CDR3 contains 13 residues. Trimming stripped 0 bases from V and 7 bases from J, with 11 bases between. CDR3 amino acids: CASSVGTAREQYF. The CDR3 DNA sequence: TGTGCCAGCAGCGTAGGTACGGCTCGAGAGCAGTACTTC.